This T cell receptor (beta chain) was captured by sequencing in a study of blood T cell repertoires in COVID-19. Whole-study context: T cells, B-cell-depleted T cells, or PBMCs supplied cDNA or gDNA.

The CDR3 extends over 16 amino acids. The V and J ends lost 5 bases and 8 bases, in that order; junction bases with no gene match: 13. Germline lookup yields CDR1 LGHDT and CDR2 YNNKEL (reference sequence). Participants came from about two dozen US areas, aged about 18 to 90 years. Each participant's cohort was designated according to participant-reported clinical history. In this sample, this clone turned up once. Repertoires were generated with immunoSEQ multiplex PCR, while TCRdb's copy carries only in-frame clones and drops some. Of 150,000 to 200,000 clones detected, approximately 79% appear once; the ten largest clones hold about 5%.

This chain links TRBV3-1 (or the pseudogene TRBV3-2) with TRBJ2-3; 10 bases match TRBD2. This clonotype originated in a woman aged 60-70 years with acute COVID-19. Sequenced: PBMCs or T cells enriched from blood (not recorded which). CDR3 residues: CASSGRGASGRATQYF. The CDR3 DNA follows: TGTGCCAGCAGCGGCCGGGGGGCTAGCGGGAGAGCTACGCAGTATTTT.